This is a list of T cell receptor beta chains from one sample in a study of post-analysis software for immune sequencing data. TCRdb itself ran the PCR reads through MiXCR, one entry per CDR3 protein. The data contain 150,000 to 200,000 distinct CDR3 sequences, about 30% of them seen just once; the ten biggest clones take up approximately 1.5%. The source material was blood. The receptors shown here come from a girl between 5 and 17 years old with multiple sclerosis. Each CDR3 is given with its conserved first and last residue. The D gene is left open where the match is weak. A clone size is listed for some rows: how often the clone was seen (once, few, many), or a class if it is expanded.

v_gene	abundance	j_gene	d_gene	CDR3nt	CDR3aa
TRBV7-9	NA	TRBJ2-3	NA	TGTGCCAGCAGCGTCGGGACTGAGGGCCCAACCACAGATACGCAGTATTTT	CASSVGTEGPTTDTQYF
TRBV5-1	NA	TRBJ2-1	NA	TGCGCCAGCAGCTTGGCAGCGGTCCGGGATGAGCAGTTCTTC	CASSLAAVRDEQFF
TRBV29-1	many	TRBJ2-3	NA	TGCAGCGTTGGAGAGGGGGGAGATACGCAGTATTTT	CSVGEGGDTQYF
TRBV10-3	NA	TRBJ1-5	NA	TGTGCCATCAGTGGGACCGCCAATCAGCCCCAGCATTTT	CAISGTANQPQHF
TRBV18	few	TRBJ2-3	TRBD2	TGTGCCAGCTCACCACTGGGACTAGCGGGAGGTTCCACAGATACGCGGTATTTT	CASSPLGLAGGSTDTRYF
TRBV4-1	many	TRBJ1-2	TRBD1	TGCGCCAGCAGCCAAGTAACAGGGGGGGGGACTGGCTACACCTTC	CASSQVTGGGTGYTF
TRBV9	many	TRBJ2-7	NA	TGTGCCAGCAGCGTAGCCAGCGGAATCCTCTACGAGCAGTACTTC	CASSVASGILYEQYF
TRBV10-2	many	TRBJ2-7	TRBD1	TGCGCCAGCAGGATGGGACAGGGGGCCTACGAGCAGTACTTC	CASRMGQGAYEQYF
TRBV7-3	many	TRBJ2-1	TRBD1	TGTGCCAGCAGCCCCGGACAGGGAAGGCTCTATGAGCAGTTCTTC	CASSPGQGRLYEQFF
TRBV20-1	many	TRBJ1-2	TRBD1	TGCAGTGCTAGACAGTCAGGGGGCCGGTATGGCTACACCTTC	CSARQSGGRYGYTF
TRBV7-8	many	TRBJ2-3	TRBD1	TGTGCCAGCAGCGTTTCCGGGACAGGGGGCAGAAGTACGCAGTATTTT	CASSVSGTGGRSTQYF
TRBV7-8	few	TRBJ1-5	TRBD1	TGTGCCAGCAGCTTACACAGGGGAAAAATGAATCAGCCCCAGCATTTT	CASSLHRGKMNQPQHF
TRBV7-2	few	TRBJ2-2	TRBD2	TGTGCCAGCAGCTTAGTAGCGGGAGACACCGGGGAGCTGTTTTTT	CASSLVAGDTGELFF
TRBV29-1	NA	TRBJ2-1	NA	TGCAGCGTTCAGTCCGAGGGGAGCTCCTACAATGAGCAGTTCTTC	CSVQSEGSSYNEQFF
TRBV7-9	many	TRBJ2-1	NA	TGTGCCAGCAGCTTAGCGGTTAGCGTACACAATGAGCAGTTCTTC	CASSLAVSVHNEQFF
TRBV20-1	medium-sized	TRBJ2-7	NA	TGCAGTGCCCCCGACGCGGGCGGGCGCTCCTACGAGCAGTACTTC	CSAPDAGGRSYEQYF
TRBV20-1	many	TRBJ2-1	NA	TGCAGTGCTCCCAGGGGGCTAGCGGGGAGGAATGAGCAGTTCTTC	CSAPRGLAGRNEQFF
TRBV9	few	TRBJ1-5	TRBD1	TGTGCCAGCAGCCCACTGGCAGGGGGCCAGCCCCAGCATTTT	CASSPLAGGQPQHF
TRBV4-1	many	TRBJ2-7	NA	TGCGCCAGCAGCCTAACCGGGACCCAACCTGACGAGCAGTACTTC	CASSLTGTQPDEQYF
TRBV6-5	many	TRBJ2-4	NA	TGTGCCAGCAGTTTCTCCTACGGAGCCAAAAACATTCAGTACTTC	CASSFSYGAKNIQYF
TRBV5-1	few	TRBJ2-3	NA	TGCGCCAGCAGCTCCAGCGGGTACAGCACAGATACGCAGTATTTT	CASSSSGYSTDTQYF
TRBV28	NA	TRBJ2-5	NA	TGTGCCAGCTTTTTGGAGACCCAGTACTTC	CASFLETQYF
TRBV10-1	many	TRBJ2-3	TRBD1	TGCGCCAGCAGTCCCGACAGGGGAACAGATACGCAGTATTTT	CASSPDRGTDTQYF
TRBV12-3/TRBV12-4	few	TRBJ2-2	NA	TGTGCCAGCAGTCCCAGGCGGGGACAGTCGAACACCGGGGAGCTGTTTTTT	CASSPRRGQSNTGELFF
TRBV6-5	NA	TRBJ2-1	NA	TGTGCCAGCAGTTACGGGCCATATGAGCAGTTCTTC	CASSYGPYEQFF
TRBV7-9	few	TRBJ1-1	NA	TGTGCCAGCAGTCCTCTCATGAACACTGAAGCTTTCTTT	CASSPLMNTEAFF
TRBV10-3	many	TRBJ2-1	TRBD2	TGTGCCATCAGGGGAGCGGGAGAGAGCTCCTACAATGAGCAGTTCTTC	CAIRGAGESSYNEQFF
TRBV12-3/TRBV12-4	NA	TRBJ1-1	NA	TGTGCCAGCAATAAAGGGGAGGCCACTGAAGCTTTCTTT	CASNKGEATEAFF
TRBV28	few	TRBJ1-1	NA	TGTGCCAGCAGAACCGGGACGGTGAACACTGAAGCTTTCTTT	CASRTGTVNTEAFF
TRBV20-1	NA	TRBJ1-2	NA	TGCAGTGCTGGTTCCGGCTATGGCTACATCTTC	CSAGSGYGYIF
TRBV5-1	many	TRBJ2-7	TRBD2	TGCGCCAGCAGCTTGGGGGCGGGAGGCTACGAGCAGTACTTC	CASSLGAGGYEQYF
TRBV6-1	NA	TRBJ2-7	NA	TGTGCCAGCAGTGAAAGACTGGACCGCTCCTACAATGAGCAGTACTTC	CASSERLDRSYNEQYF
TRBV5-1	few	TRBJ2-5	NA	TGCGCCAGCAGCTTTACAGGAATGCTCCAAGAGACCCAGTACTTC	CASSFTGMLQETQYF
TRBV10-2	many	TRBJ2-7	NA	TGCGCCAGCAGGGGACCTCCTGACTACGAGCAGTACTTC	CASRGPPDYEQYF
TRBV7-9	NA	TRBJ1-2	NA	TGTGCCAGCACCCTTATCCCAGATTATGGCTACACCTTC	CASTLIPDYGYTF
TRBV5-1	few	TRBJ2-1	NA	TGCGCCAGCAAGGGGGATGGGGCCTACAATGAGCAGTTCTTC	CASKGDGAYNEQFF
TRBV20-1	few	TRBJ2-1	TRBD2	TGCAGTGCTAGAGAGCAGGGAGGGTCCTACAATGAGCAGTTCTTC	CSAREQGGSYNEQFF
TRBV6-1	many	TRBJ2-7	TRBD2	TGTGCCAGCAGTGAACGGACTAGCGGGAGATTCGAGCAGTACTTC	CASSERTSGRFEQYF
TRBV27	NA	TRBJ1-1	TRBD1	TGTGCCAGCAGTTGGACAGGGGACGGTGAAGCTTTCTTT	CASSWTGDGEAFF
TRBV7-2	NA	TRBJ2-4	NA	TGTGCCAGCAGCTTAACCCAAGGGGAGCAGTACTTC	CASSLTQGEQYF
TRBV7-2	NA	TRBJ2-7	NA	TGTGCCAGCAGCTTATTTGGAGGTTACGAGCAGTACTTC	CASSLFGGYEQYF
TRBV20-1	NA	TRBJ2-1	TRBD2	TGCAGTGCCCCGCGTCCCAGCGGGGGGGCCTCGGATGAGCAGTTCTTC	CSAPRPSGGASDEQFF
TRBV7-2	NA	TRBJ1-6	NA	TGTGCCAGCAGCTTAGCTGGACTTAACTCACCCCTCCACTTT	CASSLAGLNSPLHF
TRBV12-3/TRBV12-4	NA	TRBJ1-5	NA	TGTGCCAGCAGCGTAGACAGGACTGATCAGCCCCAGCATTTT	CASSVDRTDQPQHF